A selection of T cell receptor beta chains follows, all from one sample in a study of blood T cell repertoires in COVID-19. Profiled with immunoSEQ multiplex PCR; TCRdb holds only in-frame clones, not every one. The data show roughly 290,000 clones, 75% to 95% seen once. The sample consisted of peripheral blood. The receptors were gathered from a woman aged 25 to 39 with COVID-19, enrolled during active disease. Each CDR3 is given with its conserved first and last residue. The order of the fields is clone size, J gene, V gene, D gene, CDR3 protein, CDR3 DNA. D genes are given only for firm matches. A row's size may be missing; if present it is once, few, many or a size class.

. TRBJ2-7 TRBV30 . CACQTVSYEQYF TGTGCCTGCCAGACAGTCTCCTACGAGCAGTACTTC
once TRBJ1-1 TRBV3-1/TRBV3-2 . CASSQGASTEAFF TGTGCCAGCAGCCAGGGGGCCAGCACTGAAGCTTTCTTT
. TRBJ2-7 TRBV19 TRBD1 CASSMAGTGISYEQYF TGTGCCAGTAGTATGGCCGGGACAGGTATTTCCTACGAGCAGTACTTC
once TRBJ1-2 TRBV6-6 . CASSYTRRQPYGYTF TGTGCCAGCAGTTACACAAGGAGACAGCCCTATGGCTACACCTTC
. TRBJ1-1 TRBV5-1 . CASARLGNTEAFF TGCGCCAGCGCCCGACTCGGAAACACTGAAGCTTTCTTT
. TRBJ2-7 TRBV6-5 TRBD1 CASSRGTGNLYEQYF TGTGCCAGCAGCCGCGGGACAGGGAACTTATACGAGCAGTACTTC
. TRBJ2-7 TRBV28 TRBD2 CASSSLAGAYEQYF TGTGCCAGCAGTTCCCTAGCGGGGGCCTACGAGCAGTACTTC
once TRBJ1-1 TRBV4-3 . CASSQVRSTKNTEAFF TGCGCCAGCAGCCAAGTCCGATCGACTAAGAACACTGAAGCTTTCTTT
few TRBJ2-1 TRBV28 . CASRPTEVNEQFF TGTGCCAGCAGGCCCACGGAGGTCAATGAGCAGTTCTTC
. TRBJ2-1 TRBV5-4 . CASSLGPLLASSYNEQFF TGTGCCAGCAGCTTGGGGCCCCTACTAGCTAGCTCCTACAATGAGCAGTTCTTC
. TRBJ1-2 TRBV3-1/TRBV3-2 . CASSQRGLPDSGYTF TGTGCCAGCAGCCAAAGGGGACTTCCGGACTCTGGCTACACCTTC
. TRBJ1-4 TRBV28 . CASSLWARTTNEKLFF TGTGCCAGCAGTTTATGGGCCCGAACAACTAATGAAAAACTGTTTTTT
. TRBJ1-6 TRBV6-5 . CASSYIRGGNSPLHF TGTGCCAGCAGTTACATAAGGGGGGGTAATTCACCCCTCCACTTT
. TRBJ2-7 TRBV6-6 . CASSPDRFTYEQYF TGTGCCAGCAGTCCTGACAGGTTTACCTACGAGCAGTACTTC
few TRBJ1-2 TRBV19 . CASTLTGSGYTF TGTGCCAGTACCTTGACAGGTTCTGGCTACACCTTC
. TRBJ1-2 TRBV19 . CASKRAGVEHYGYTF TGTGCCAGCAAGAGGGCCGGGGTGGAACACTATGGCTACACCTTC
. TRBJ1-2 TRBV12-5 TRBD1 CASGLSTGVGYTF TGTGCTAGTGGTTTGTCAACAGGGGTCGGCTACACCTTC
. TRBJ2-7 TRBV30 . CAWSGGLATYEQYF TGTGCCTGGAGTGGGGGACTGGCTACTTACGAGCAGTACTTC
. TRBJ2-7 TRBV11-2 TRBD1 CASSFRDSQLYEQYF TGTGCCAGCAGCTTCCGGGACAGTCAACTCTACGAGCAGTACTTC
. TRBJ2-7 TRBV2 TRBD1 CASRDGQGYEQYF TGTGCCAGCAGAGACGGACAGGGCTACGAGCAGTACTTC
. TRBJ2-7 TRBV28 . CASSTPQASSYEQYF TGTGCCAGCAGTACCCCACAGGCGAGCTCCTACGAGCAGTACTTC
. TRBJ1-4 TRBV4-1 . CASSLMRGNEKLFF TGCGCCAGCAGCCTGATGAGGGGGAATGAAAAACTGTTTTTT
. TRBJ2-5 TRBV5-8 TRBD2 CASSFLLAGGQETQYF TGTGCCAGCAGCTTCCTCTTAGCGGGGGGCCAAGAGACCCAGTACTTC
many TRBJ1-3 TRBV19 . CASRVRLRSGNTIYF TGTGCCTCCCGAGTTCGTCTTCGCTCTGGAAACACCATATATTTT
few TRBJ1-5 TRBV5-6 . CASSLYRESNQPQHF TGTGCCAGCAGCTTATACAGGGAGAGCAATCAGCCCCAGCATTTT
. TRBJ2-3 TRBV7-3 . CASSLQAGPGADTQYF TGTGCCAGCAGCCTCCAAGCGGGCCCAGGAGCAGATACGCAGTATTTT
. TRBJ1-3 TRBV10-2 . CASSLGGTGNTIYF TGCGCCAGCAGTCTAGGTGGAACTGGAAACACCATATATTTT
. TRBJ1-6 TRBV28 . CASSHGPLHF TGTGCCAGCAGTCACGGACCCCTCCACTTT
. TRBJ2-3 TRBV19 TRBD2 CASSIIAGGTDTQYF TGTGCCAGTAGTATAATAGCGGGAGGCACAGATACGCAGTATTTT
. TRBJ2-3 TRBV6-4 . CASSEYSNRVSTDTQYF TGTGCCAGCAGTGAGTATTCAAACCGAGTTAGCACAGATACGCAGTATTTT